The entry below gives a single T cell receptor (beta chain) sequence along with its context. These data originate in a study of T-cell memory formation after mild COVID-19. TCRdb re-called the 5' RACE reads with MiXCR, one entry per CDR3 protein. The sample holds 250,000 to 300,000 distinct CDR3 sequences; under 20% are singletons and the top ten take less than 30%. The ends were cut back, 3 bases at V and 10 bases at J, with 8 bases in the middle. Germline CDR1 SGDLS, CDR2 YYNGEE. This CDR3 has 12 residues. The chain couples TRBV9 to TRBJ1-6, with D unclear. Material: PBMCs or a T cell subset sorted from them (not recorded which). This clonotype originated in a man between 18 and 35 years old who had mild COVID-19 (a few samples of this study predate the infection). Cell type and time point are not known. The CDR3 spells CASSDGESPLHF. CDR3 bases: TGTGCCAGCAGCGACGGGGAGTCACCCCTCCACTTT. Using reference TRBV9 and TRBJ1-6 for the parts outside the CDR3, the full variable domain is DSGVTQTPKHLITATGQRVTLRCSPRSGDLSVYWYQQSLDQGLQFLIQYYNGEERAKGNILERFSAQQFPDLHSELNLSSLELGDSALYFCASSDGESPLHFGNGTRLTVT.